The table lists the clone carrying this T cell receptor beta chain with a few counts. Construction of the TCR beta libraries employed iRepertoire HTBI primers in conjunction with Arm-PCR of CDR3 regions. TCRdb analysed the multiplex PCR reads with MiXCR anew, one entry per CDR3 protein. The sample yields fewer than 400,000 distinct CDR3 sequences, under 25% seen once. This specimen comes from a study of regulatory T cells in long-lasting Graves disease. Documented time point: persistent/refractory GD, antithyroid drugs over 5 years with positive TRAb. Following extraction of RNA from PBMCs, that RNA was used to make the TCR library. This CDR3 has 15 amino acids. CDR1 and CDR2 from the germline V gene are LNHDA and SQIVND (reference sequence). J gave up 4 bases and V 3 bases, and 5 bases lay outside the gene matches.

Sequenced material: peripheral blood mononuclear cells (PBMCs), taken when the disease was refractory, from a patient treated with antithyroid drugs. The rearrangement links TRBV19 to TRBJ2-2, with 7 bases that match TRBD2. The sequence came from a female donor with Graves disease. The CDR3 region has the DNA TGTGCCAGTAGTATTCAGGGCGGGGGCACCGGGGAGCTGTTTTTT. Translation gives CASSIQGGGTGELFF.